This T cell receptor (beta chain) was identified in a study of T cell responses to AZD1222 COVID-19 vaccine. On this clone: Its antigen remains unidentified.

Whole-study findings and limits: Only 5 to 7 AZD1222 recipients tested seropositive at baseline.

The CDR3 has 15 residues. The ends were cut back, 2 bases at V and 7 bases at J, with 18 bases in the middle. Per the germline V gene, CDR1 is SGHNT and CDR2 is YENEEA. Only in-frame clones appear in the TCRdb table, and some are missing; sequencing was by immunoSEQ multiplex PCR. The sample lists 98,000 or so clones, approximately 93% occurring once. The V gene is TRBV11-3, the J gene TRBJ2-7; the D gene could be TRBD1 or TRBD2 (5 bases each). This receptor was identified in an adult in good health. The material was peripheral blood, obtained on day 0 of AZD1222 vaccination. For the CDR3, the DNA is TGTGCCAGCAGCTTACTTTTCCCTGGGACGGGGGAGCAGTACTTC. Protein product: CASSLLFPGTGEQYF.